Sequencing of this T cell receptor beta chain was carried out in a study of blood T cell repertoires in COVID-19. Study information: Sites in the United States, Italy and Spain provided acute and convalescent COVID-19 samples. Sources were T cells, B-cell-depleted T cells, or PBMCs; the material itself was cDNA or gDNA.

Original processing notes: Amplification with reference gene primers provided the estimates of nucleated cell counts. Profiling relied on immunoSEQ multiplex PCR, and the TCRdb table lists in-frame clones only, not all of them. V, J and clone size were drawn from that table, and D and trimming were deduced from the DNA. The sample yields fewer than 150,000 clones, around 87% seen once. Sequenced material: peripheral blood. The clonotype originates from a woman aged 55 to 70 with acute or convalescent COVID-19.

The CDR3 coding sequence is TGTGCCAGCAGGGCCACAGGGCTGGCTAATGAAAAACTGTTTTTT. Protein: CASRATGLANEKLFF. This rearrangement joins TRBV2 to TRBJ1-4; TRBD1 is a possible D gene (6 bases). This CDR3 has 15 residues. V lost 6 bases and J 3 bases, leaving 14 bases between the germline ends. Germline CDR1 SNHLY, CDR2 FYNNEI. Looking up the rest from reference TRBV2 and TRBJ1-4 gives the full variable domain: EPEVTQTPSHQVTQMGQEVILRCVPISNHLYFYWYRQILGQKVEFLVSFYNNEISEKSEIFDDQFSVERPDGSNFTLKIRSTKLEDSAMYFCASRATGLANEKLFFGSGTQLSVL.